What follows is one T cell receptor (beta chain) and its context. Antigen specificity is unknown. The CDR3 length is 11 residues. Germline CDR1 is MGHRA and CDR2 is YSYEKL. V gave up 4 bases and J gave up 8 bases, with 6 bases separating them. Expressed TCRB transcripts were sequenced, since all the RNA that had been isolated was reverse transcribed. Only in-frame clones appear in the TCRdb table, and some are missing; sequencing was by immunoSEQ multiplex PCR. Of 400,000 to 550,000 clones in the sample, around 10% were seen once. This specimen comes from a study of beta chain features in type 1 diabetes. Background on the study: Patients did not differ from healthy donors in age, gender or cell yield. General study results and limits: Shorter templates might be favored by PCR, and equally so in patients and in controls.

The sequencing sample was made of naive CD4+ T cells from blood. The chain links TRBV4-1 to TRBJ2-1; D ambiguous. The TCR sequence derives from a woman younger than 30 in good health. CDR3 sequence reads: CASSRGYEQFF. In nucleotides, the CDR3 is TGCGCCAGCAGCCGAGGATATGAGCAGTTCTTC.